Following are 5 T cell receptor beta chains from one sample sequenced in a study of blood T cell repertoires in COVID-19. The repertoire was sequenced with immunoSEQ multiplex PCR; TCRdb's copy has only in-frame clones and lacks some. This table holds some 330,000 clones, just under 90% found once. Sequenced material: peripheral blood. These receptors all come from a woman younger than 45 with COVID-19, enrolled during active disease.

This clone was seen a handful of times. The V and J genes are TRBV6-6 and TRBJ1-1; 9 bases match TRBD1. The CDR3 is 15 amino acids. Germline CDR1 reads MNHNY; CDR2 reads SVGAGI (reference sequence). Germline trimming cut 6 bases from V and 2 bases from J; bases unmatched to any gene: 7. The DNA for the CDR3 is TGTGCCAGCAGACATCCGGGACAGGGAAACACTGAAGCTTTCTTT. It yields the protein CASRHPGQGNTEAFF.

The chain carries TRBV12-2 and TRBJ2-5; TRBD1 is the table's D call, not checked against the DNA. TRBV12-2 is designated a pseudogene. The CDR3 has 14 amino acids. Here the CDR3 reads CASRPDRVRETQYF. Here the CDR3 DNA reads TGTGCAAGTCGCCCTGACAGGGTGCGGGAGACCCAGTACTTC.

This chain joins TRBV28 and TRBJ2-1, with 7 bases identical to TRBD1. Unmatched junction bases numbered 9, after V lost 7 bases and J lost 3 bases. The CDR3 contains 15 residues. Per the germline V gene, CDR1 is MDHEN and CDR2 is SYDVKM. Here the CDR3 DNA reads TGTGCCAGCATCCGTAGGGGGCATCTCTACAATGAGCAGTTCTTC. This sequence encodes CASIRRGHLYNEQFF.

The rearrangement uses TRBV2 and TRBJ2-7, with 7 bases matching TRBD2. The germline V gene has CDR1 SNHLY and CDR2 FYNNEI. CDR3 length: 16 amino acids. The junction had 12 bases not matched to a gene; V was cut back by 7 bases and J by 0 bases. The CDR3 coding sequence is TGTGCCAGCAAAATACCCAGGGAGGGGAGCTCCTACGAGCAGTACTTC. It is translated as CASKIPREGSSYEQYF.

This clone was counted once. The chain uses TRBV5-3 and TRBJ1-5; possible D gene TRBD1, 6 bases. TRBV5-3 is filed as an ORF, its function uncertain. Trimming left V 2 bases short and J 5 bases short, with 14 bases between. The CDR3 extends over 15 amino acids. The CDR3 DNA is TGTGCCAGAAGCTTCCCTGACAGGAACCATCAGCCCCAGCATTTT. Translating gives CARSFPDRNHQPQHF.